This TCR beta chain was retrieved from a study of blood T cell repertoires in COVID-19. Study details: The cDNA or gDNA used as material had been derived from T cells, B-cell-depleted T cells, or PBMCs.

Germline CDR1 and CDR2: SGHRS and YFSETQ. There are 16 residues in the CDR3. Trimming removed 0 bases from V and 0 bases from J; junction bases left unmatched: 3. Source study methods: Scientists estimated how many nucleated cells there were by amplifying reference gene primers. Assay: immunoSEQ multiplex PCR; the TCRdb copy retains only in-frame clones and omits some. D and trimming were read from the DNA, whereas the V and J calls and clone size are those reported in that table. Among more than 130,000 clones listed, 85% to 90% were seen once. The TCR was taken from a man aged 50 or older with active or convalescent COVID-19. Sequencing was carried out using peripheral blood. V gene TRBV5-1 combines with J gene TRBJ2-3; 8 nucleotides line up with TRBD2. In nucleotides, the CDR3 is TGCGCCAGCAGCTTGGGGGCTAGCGGGAGCACAGATACGCAGTATTTT. Residues: CASSLGASGSTDTQYF.